The sequence of this T cell receptor (beta chain) was determined in a study of blood T cell repertoires in COVID-19. Study-wide background: Material from acute and convalescent COVID-19 was sourced from the United States, Italy and Spain. PBMCs, B-cell-depleted T cells, or T cells provided the cDNA or gDNA that made up the material.

Under the authors' procedure: Amplified reference gene primers provided the basis for estimating nucleated cell counts. Only in-frame clones appear in the TCRdb table, and some are missing; sequencing was by immunoSEQ multiplex PCR. V, J and clone size are those of that table, while D and trimming were read from the DNA. The data contain about 300,000 clones, around 90% of them singletons. The germline V gene encodes CDR1 MNHEY and CDR2 SMNVEV (reference sequence). The CDR3 loop spans 13 amino acids. The V gene lost 6 bases and the J gene lost 4 bases, with 10 bases spanning the gap. The sample was peripheral blood. This clonotype was obtained from a man between 18 and 35 years old who had recovered from COVID-19. This chain links TRBV27 with TRBJ1-5; D is ambiguous. The CDR3, as DNA: TGTGCCAGCAGCCTGGCGGAAAATCAGCCCCAGCATTTT. Protein sequence: CASSLAENQPQHF.